This T cell receptor beta chain comes out of a study of cytomegalovirus exposure and HLA in healthy donors. This CDR3 is built from 14 residues. The V and J ends lost 9 bases and 2 bases, in that order; junction bases with no gene match: 8. Germline CDR1 is LNHDA and CDR2 is SQIVND (reference sequence). PCR employed 60 Vbeta and 13 Jbeta primers. Profiling relied on immunoSEQ multiplex PCR, and the TCRdb table lists in-frame clones only, not all of them. The data show 100,000 to 150,000 clones, approximately 78% seen once. Sequencing was carried out using PBMCs. The origin of this receptor is a man aged 40-55 years in good health and CMV-seronegative. V usage is TRBV19 and J usage is TRBJ2-7, with 9 bases lining up with TRBD1. The CDR3 bases are TGTGCCAGCCAACCCGGGACAGGGCCCTACGAGCAGTACTTC. Amino acids: CASQPGTGPYEQYF.